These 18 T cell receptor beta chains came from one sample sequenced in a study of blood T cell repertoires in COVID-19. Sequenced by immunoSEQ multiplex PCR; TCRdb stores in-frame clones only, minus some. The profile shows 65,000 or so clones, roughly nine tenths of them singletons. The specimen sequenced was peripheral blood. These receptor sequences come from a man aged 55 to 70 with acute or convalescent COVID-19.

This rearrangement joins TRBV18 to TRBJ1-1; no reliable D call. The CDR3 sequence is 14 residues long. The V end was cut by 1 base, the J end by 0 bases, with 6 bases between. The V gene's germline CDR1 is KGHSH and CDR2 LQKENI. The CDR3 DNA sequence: TGTGCCAGCTCACCACGAAGCATGAACACTGAAGCTTTCTTT. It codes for CASSPRSMNTEAFF. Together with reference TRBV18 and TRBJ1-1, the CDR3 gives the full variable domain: NAGVMQNPRHLVRRRGQEARLRCSPMKGHSHVYWYRQLPEEGLKFMVYLQKENIIDESGMPKERFSAEFPKEGPSILRIQQVVRGDSAAYFCASSPRSMNTEAFFGQGTRLTVV.

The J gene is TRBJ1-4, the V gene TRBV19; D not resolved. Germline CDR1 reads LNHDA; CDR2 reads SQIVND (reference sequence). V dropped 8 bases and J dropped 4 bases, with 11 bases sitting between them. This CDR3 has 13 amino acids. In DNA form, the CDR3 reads TGTGCCAGTTCTACTGAAGATAATGAAAAACTGTTTTTT. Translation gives CASSTEDNEKLFF.

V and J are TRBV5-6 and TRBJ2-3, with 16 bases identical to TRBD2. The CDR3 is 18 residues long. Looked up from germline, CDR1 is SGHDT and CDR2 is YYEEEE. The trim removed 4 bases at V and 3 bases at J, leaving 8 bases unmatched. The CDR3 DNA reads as TGTGCCAGCAGCGGGACTAGCGGGGGGGCCTTCAGGACAGATACGCAGTATTTT. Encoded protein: CASSGTSGGAFRTDTQYF.

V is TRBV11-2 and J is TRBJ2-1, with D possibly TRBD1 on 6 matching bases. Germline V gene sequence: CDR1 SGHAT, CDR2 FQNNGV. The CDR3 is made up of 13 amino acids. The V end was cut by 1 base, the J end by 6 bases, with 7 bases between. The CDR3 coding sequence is TGTGCCAGCAGCTTAGGCAGGGGCAATGAGCAGTTCTTC. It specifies CASSLGRGNEQFF.

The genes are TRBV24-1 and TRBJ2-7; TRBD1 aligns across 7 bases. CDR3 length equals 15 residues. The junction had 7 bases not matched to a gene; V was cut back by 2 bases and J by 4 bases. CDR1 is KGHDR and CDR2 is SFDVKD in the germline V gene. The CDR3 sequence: CATSDSDRALYEQYF. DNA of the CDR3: TGTGCCACCAGTGATTCCGACAGGGCCCTTTACGAGCAGTACTTC.

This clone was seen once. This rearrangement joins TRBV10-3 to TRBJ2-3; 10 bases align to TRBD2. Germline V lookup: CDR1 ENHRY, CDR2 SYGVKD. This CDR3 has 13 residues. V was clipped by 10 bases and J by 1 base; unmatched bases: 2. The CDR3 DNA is TGTGCCACTAGCGGGGGCCGCACAGATACGCAGTATTTT. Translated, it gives CATSGGRTDTQYF.

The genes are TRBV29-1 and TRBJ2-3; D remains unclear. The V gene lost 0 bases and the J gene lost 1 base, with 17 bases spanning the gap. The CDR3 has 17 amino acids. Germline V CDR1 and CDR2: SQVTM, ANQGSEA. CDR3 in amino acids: CSVEDQVLTLGTDTQYF. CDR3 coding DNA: TGCAGCGTTGAAGATCAGGTTTTAACCTTGGGCACAGATACGCAGTATTTT.

The CDR3 reads CASSLLSETQYF. The CDR3 nucleotides read TGTGCCAGCAGCCTCTTATCGGAGACCCAGTACTTC. V and J are TRBV7-8 and TRBJ2-5; D remains ambiguous. Germline V gene data show CDR1 as SGHVS and CDR2 as FQNEAQ. This CDR3 comprises 12 residues. V lost 5 bases and J lost 5, with 9 bases in between. Filled out from reference TRBV7-8 and TRBJ2-5, the complete variable domain reads GAGVSQSPRYKVAKRGQDVALRCDPISGHVSLFWYQQALGQGPEFLTYFQNEAQLDKSGLPSDRFFAERPEGSVSTLKIQRTQQEDSAVYLCASSLLSETQYFGPGTRLLVL.

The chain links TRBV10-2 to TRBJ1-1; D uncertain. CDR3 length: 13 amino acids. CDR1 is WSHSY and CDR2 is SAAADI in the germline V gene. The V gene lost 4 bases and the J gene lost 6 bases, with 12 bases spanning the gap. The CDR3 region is CASSGRTGSEAFF. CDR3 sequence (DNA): TGCGCCAGCAGTGGCCGGACTGGTTCTGAAGCTTTCTTT.

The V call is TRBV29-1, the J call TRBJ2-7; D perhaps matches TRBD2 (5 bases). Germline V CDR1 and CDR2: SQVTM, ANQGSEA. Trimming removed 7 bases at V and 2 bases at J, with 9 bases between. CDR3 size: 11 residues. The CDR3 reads CSAGSTYEQYF. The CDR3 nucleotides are TGCAGCGCGGGGAGTACCTACGAGCAGTACTTC.

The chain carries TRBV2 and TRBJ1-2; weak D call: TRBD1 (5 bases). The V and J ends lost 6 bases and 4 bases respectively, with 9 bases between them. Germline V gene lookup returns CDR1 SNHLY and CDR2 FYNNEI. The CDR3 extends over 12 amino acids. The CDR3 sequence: CASSRVGYGYTF. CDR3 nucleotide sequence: TGTGCCAGCAGCAGGGTTGGCTATGGCTACACCTTC. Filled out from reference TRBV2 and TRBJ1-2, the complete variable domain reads EPEVTQTPSHQVTQMGQEVILRCVPISNHLYFYWYRQILGQKVEFLVSFYNNEISEKSEIFDDQFSVERPDGSNFTLKIRSTKLEDSAMYFCASSRVGYGYTFGSGTRLTVV.

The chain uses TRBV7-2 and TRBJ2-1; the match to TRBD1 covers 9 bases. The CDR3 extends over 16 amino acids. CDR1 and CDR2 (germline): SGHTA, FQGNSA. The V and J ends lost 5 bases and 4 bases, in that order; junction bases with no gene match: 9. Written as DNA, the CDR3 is TGTGCCAGCAGCCCGAGGGACAGGGCGCTATACAATGAGCAGTTCTTC. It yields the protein CASSPRDRALYNEQFF.

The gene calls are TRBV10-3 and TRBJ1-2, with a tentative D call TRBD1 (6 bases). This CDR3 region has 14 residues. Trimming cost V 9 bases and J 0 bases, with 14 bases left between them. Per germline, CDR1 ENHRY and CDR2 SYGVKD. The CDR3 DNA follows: TGTGCCATACTACCGGACAGCACTAACTATGGCTACACCTTC. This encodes CAILPDSTNYGYTF.

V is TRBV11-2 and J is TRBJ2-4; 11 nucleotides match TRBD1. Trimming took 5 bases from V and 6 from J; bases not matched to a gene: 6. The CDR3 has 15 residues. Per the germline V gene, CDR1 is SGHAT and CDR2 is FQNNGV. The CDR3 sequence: CASSRFGQGANIQYF. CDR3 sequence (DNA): TGTGCCAGCAGCCGATTTGGACAGGGGGCAAACATTCAGTACTTC.

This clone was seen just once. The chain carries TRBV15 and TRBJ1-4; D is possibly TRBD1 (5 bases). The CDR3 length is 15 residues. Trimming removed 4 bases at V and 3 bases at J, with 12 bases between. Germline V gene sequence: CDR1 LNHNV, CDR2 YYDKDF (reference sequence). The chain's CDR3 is CATSIRGEANEKLFF. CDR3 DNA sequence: TGTGCCACCAGCATACGGGGGGAGGCTAATGAAAAACTGTTTTTT.

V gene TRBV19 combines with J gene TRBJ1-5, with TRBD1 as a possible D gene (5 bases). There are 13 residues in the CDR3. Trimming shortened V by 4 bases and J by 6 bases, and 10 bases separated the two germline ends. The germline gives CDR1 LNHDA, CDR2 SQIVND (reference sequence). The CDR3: CASSSSGFQPQHF. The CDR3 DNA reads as TGTGCCAGTAGTAGTTCAGGGTTTCAGCCCCAGCATTTT.

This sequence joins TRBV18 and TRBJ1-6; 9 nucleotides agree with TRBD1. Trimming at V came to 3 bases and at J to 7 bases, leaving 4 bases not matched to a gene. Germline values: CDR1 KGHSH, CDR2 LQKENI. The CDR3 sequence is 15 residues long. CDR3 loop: CASSPSTGGNSPLHF. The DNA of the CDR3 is TGTGCCAGCTCACCTTCAACAGGGGGCAATTCACCCCTCCACTTT.

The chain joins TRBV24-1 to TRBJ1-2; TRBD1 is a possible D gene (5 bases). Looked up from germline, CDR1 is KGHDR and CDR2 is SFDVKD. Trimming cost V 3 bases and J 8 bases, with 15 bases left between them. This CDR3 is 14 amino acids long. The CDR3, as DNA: TGTGCCACCAGTGATCAAAGCGGGGCTCTAGGCTACACCTTC. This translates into CATSDQSGALGYTF.